The TCR beta chain described here comes from a study of T-cell memory formation after mild COVID-19. The CDR3 sequence is 14 residues long. Trimming pared 2 bases from V and 3 bases from J, leaving 10 bases between. Germline V gene lookup returns CDR1 MGHRA and CDR2 YSYEKL. MiXCR, run by TCRdb on the 5' RACE reads, gives a single entry per CDR3 protein. Of some 350,000 distinct CDR3 sequences in the sample, 13% were seen once. This sequence joins TRBV4-1 and TRBJ1-1; the D gene is possibly TRBD1 (6 bases). Sequenced material: PBMCs or a T cell subset sorted from them (not recorded which). The TCR was taken from a man aged 18 to 35 who had mild COVID-19 (a few samples of this study predate the infection). Cell type and time point are not known. CDR3 region: CASSQRQDYTEAFF. The CDR3 DNA reads as TGCGCCAGCAGCCAAAGACAGGATTACACTGAAGCTTTCTTT.